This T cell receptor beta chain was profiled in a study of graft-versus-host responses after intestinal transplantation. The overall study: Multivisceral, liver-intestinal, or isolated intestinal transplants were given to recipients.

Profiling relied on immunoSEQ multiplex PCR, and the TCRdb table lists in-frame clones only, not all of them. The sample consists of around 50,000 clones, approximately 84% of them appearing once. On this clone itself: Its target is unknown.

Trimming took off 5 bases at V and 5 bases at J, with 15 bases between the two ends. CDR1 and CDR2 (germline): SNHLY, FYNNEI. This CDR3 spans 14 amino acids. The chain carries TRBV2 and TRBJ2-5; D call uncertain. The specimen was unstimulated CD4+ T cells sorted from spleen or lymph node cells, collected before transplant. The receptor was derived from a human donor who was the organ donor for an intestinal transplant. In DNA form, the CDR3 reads TGTGCCAGCAGTTTCGAGACTCCTCCGGAGACCCAGTACTTC. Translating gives CASSFETPPETQYF.